Below are 3 T cell receptor beta chains sequenced from a single sample in a study of T cell responses to AZD1222 COVID-19 vaccine. Profiling relied on immunoSEQ multiplex PCR, and the TCRdb table lists in-frame clones only, not all of them. The sample shows more than 110,000 clones, roughly 90% of them seen only once. The sample was peripheral blood, taken 28 days after the second AZD1222 dose. Receptor source: an adult who received the AZD1222 COVID-19 vaccine.

This clone was observed a single time. This chain connects TRBV7-9 to TRBJ2-7; 14 bases line up with TRBD2. V shed 5 bases and J 4 bases; nucleotides not matched to a gene: 7. This CDR3 comprises 16 residues. The germline V gene encodes CDR1 SEHNR and CDR2 FQNEAQ (reference sequence). The CDR3 loop reads CASSTPGTSGSYEQYF. The DNA for the CDR3 is TGTGCCAGCAGCACCCCCGGGACTAGCGGGAGTTACGAGCAGTACTTC.

The genes are TRBV7-2 and TRBJ2-7; 10 nucleotides match TRBD1. The CDR3 is 17 amino acids. J gave up 3 bases and V 1 base, and 9 bases lay outside the gene matches. The V gene's germline CDR1 is SGHTA and CDR2 FQGNSA. The CDR3 region has the DNA TGTGCCAGCAGCTTAGGGTCGGGGCGGGACAGGGGCTACGAGCAGTACTTC. Translated: CASSLGSGRDRGYEQYF.

The chain combines TRBV4-2 with TRBJ2-4; 7 bases match TRBD2. CDR3 length: 22 amino acids. V gave up 7 bases and J gave up 1 base; unmatched junction bases: 28. CDR1 and CDR2 (germline): LGHNA, YNFKEQ. In DNA, the CDR3 is TGTGCCAGCACTCCCGGGAGCGGCGGGGACCAAAGGGCGGGAGTTGCCAAAAACATTCAGTACTTC. It codes for CASTPGSGGDQRAGVAKNIQYF.